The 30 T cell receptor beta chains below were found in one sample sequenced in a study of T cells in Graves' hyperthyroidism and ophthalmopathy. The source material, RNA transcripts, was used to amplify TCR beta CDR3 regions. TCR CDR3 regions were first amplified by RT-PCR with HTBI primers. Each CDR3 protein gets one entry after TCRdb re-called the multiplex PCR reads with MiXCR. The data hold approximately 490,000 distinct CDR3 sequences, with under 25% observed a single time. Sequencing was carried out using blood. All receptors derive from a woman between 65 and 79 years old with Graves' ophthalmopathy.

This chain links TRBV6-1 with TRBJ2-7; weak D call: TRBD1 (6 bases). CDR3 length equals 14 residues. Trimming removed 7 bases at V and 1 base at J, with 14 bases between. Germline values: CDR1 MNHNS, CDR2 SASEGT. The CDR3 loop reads CASIPGQGSYEQYF. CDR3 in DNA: TGTGCCAGCATCCCGGGTCAGGGGTCCTACGAGCAGTACTTC.

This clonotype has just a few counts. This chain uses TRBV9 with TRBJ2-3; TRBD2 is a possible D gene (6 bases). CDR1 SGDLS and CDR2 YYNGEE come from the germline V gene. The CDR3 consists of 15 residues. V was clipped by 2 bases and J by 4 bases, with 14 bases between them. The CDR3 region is CASSVIPGEADTQYF. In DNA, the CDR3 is TGTGCCAGCAGCGTTATCCCGGGGGAAGCAGATACGCAGTATTTT.

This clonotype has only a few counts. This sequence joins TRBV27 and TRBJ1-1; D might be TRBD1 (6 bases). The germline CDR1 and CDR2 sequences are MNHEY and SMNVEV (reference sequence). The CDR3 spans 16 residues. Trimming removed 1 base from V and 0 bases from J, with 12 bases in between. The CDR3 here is CASSLLGRGVNTEAFF. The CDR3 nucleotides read TGTGCCAGCAGTTTATTGGGCAGGGGAGTGAACACTGAAGCTTTCTTT.

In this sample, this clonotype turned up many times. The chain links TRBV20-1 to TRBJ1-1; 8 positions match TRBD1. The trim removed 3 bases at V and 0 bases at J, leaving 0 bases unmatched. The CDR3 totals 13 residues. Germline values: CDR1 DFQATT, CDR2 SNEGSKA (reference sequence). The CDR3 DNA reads TGCAGTGCTAGGACAGGGGTGAACACTGAAGCTTTCTTT. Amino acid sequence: CSARTGVNTEAFF.

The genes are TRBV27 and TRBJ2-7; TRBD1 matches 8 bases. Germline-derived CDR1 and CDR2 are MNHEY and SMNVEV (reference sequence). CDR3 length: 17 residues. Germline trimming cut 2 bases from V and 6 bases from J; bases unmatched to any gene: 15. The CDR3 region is CASSLNLGTGLRVEQYF. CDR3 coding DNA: TGTGCCAGCAGTTTAAATCTCGGGACAGGTCTAAGGGTCGAGCAGTACTTC.

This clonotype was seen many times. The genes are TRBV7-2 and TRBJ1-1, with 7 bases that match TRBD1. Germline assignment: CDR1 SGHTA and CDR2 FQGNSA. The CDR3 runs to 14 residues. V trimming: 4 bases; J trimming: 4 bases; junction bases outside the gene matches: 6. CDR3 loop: CASSSRQGGTEAFF. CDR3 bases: TGTGCCAGCAGCTCCCGACAGGGTGGCACTGAAGCTTTCTTT.

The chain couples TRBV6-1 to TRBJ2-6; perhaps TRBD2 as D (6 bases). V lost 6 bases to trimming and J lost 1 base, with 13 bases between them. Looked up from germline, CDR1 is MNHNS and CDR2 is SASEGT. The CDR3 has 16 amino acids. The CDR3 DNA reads TGTGCCAGCAGGCCTCCAGGAGGGTCTGGGGCCAACGTCCTGACTTTC. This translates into CASRPPGGSGANVLTF.

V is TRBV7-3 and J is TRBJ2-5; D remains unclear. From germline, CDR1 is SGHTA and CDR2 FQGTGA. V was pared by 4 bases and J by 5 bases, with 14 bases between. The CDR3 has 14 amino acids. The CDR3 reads CASSSLPPVETQYF. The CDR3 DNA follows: TGTGCCAGCAGCTCTCTCCCCCCGGTGGAGACCCAGTACTTC.

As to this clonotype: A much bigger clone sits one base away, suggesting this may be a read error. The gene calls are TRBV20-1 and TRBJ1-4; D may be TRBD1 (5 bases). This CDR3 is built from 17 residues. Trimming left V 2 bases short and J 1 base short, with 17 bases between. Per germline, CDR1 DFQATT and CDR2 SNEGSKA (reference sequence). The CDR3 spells CSARPVPGTVTNEKLFF. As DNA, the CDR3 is TGCAGTGCTAGACCCGTTCCGGGGACGGTAACTAATGAAAAACTGTTTTTT.

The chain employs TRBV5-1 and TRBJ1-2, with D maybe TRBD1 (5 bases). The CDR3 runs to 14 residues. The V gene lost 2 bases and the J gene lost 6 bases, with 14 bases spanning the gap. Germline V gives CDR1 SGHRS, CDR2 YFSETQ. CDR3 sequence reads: CASSFWGPEDGYTF. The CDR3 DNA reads TGCGCCAGCAGCTTTTGGGGCCCGGAGGATGGCTACACCTTC.

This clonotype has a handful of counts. The CDR3 DNA sequence: TGTGCCAGCACGGGACAGGGGCGTAACACCGGGGAGCTGTTTTTT. The encoded protein is CASTGQGRNTGELFF. The genes are TRBV2 and TRBJ2-2, with 10 positions matching TRBD1. From germline, CDR1 is SNHLY and CDR2 FYNNEI. The CDR3 has 15 amino acids. Unmatched junction bases numbered 4, after V lost 7 bases and J lost 2 bases.

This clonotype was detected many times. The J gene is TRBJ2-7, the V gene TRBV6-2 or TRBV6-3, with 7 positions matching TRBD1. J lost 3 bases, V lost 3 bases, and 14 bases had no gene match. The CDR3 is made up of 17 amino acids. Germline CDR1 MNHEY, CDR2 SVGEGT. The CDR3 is CASSYLPLGQEIYEQYF. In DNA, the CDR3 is TGTGCCAGCAGTTATTTGCCTCTCGGACAGGAAATCTACGAGCAGTACTTC.

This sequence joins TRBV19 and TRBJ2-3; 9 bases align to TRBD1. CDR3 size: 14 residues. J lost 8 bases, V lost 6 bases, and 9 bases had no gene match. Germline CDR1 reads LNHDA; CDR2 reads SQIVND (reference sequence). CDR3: CASSTRDRGITQYF. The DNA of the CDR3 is TGTGCCAGTAGCACCAGAGACAGGGGGATTACGCAGTATTTT.

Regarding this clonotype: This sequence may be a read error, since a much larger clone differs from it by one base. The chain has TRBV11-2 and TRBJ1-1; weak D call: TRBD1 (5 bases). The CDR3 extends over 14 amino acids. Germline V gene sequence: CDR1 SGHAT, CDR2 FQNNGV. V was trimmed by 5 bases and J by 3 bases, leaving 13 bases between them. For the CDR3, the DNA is TGTGCCAGCAGCCTTCTACAGGAGTACACTGAAGCTTTCTTT. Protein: CASSLLQEYTEAFF.

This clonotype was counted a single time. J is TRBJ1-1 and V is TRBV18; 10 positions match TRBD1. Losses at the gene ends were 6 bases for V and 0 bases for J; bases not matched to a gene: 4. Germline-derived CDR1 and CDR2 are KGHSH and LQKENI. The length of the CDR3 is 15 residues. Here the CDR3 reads CASSYGQGVNTEAFF. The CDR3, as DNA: TGTGCCAGCTCTTACGGACAGGGGGTGAACACTGAAGCTTTCTTT.

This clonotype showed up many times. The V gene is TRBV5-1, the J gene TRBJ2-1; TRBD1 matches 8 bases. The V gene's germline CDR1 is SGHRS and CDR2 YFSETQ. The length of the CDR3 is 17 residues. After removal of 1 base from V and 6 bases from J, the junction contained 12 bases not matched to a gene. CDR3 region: CASSLPRPGQVANEQFF. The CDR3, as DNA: TGCGCCAGCAGCTTGCCCAGGCCGGGACAGGTTGCCAATGAGCAGTTCTTC.

Here the CDR3 reads CASSPPGGDRRISEAFF. CDR3 nucleotide sequence: TGCGCCAGCAGTCCACCCGGAGGGGACAGGCGGATATCTGAAGCTTTCTTT. The rearrangement links TRBV5-1 to TRBJ1-1; 8 bases agree with TRBD1. This CDR3 has 17 residues. V lost 5 bases to trimming and J lost 6 bases; unmatched junction nucleotides: 18. Germline V gene sequence: CDR1 SGHRS, CDR2 YFSETQ.

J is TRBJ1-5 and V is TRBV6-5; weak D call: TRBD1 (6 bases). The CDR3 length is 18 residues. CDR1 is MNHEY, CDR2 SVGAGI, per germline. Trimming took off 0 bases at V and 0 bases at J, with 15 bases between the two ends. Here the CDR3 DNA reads TGTGCCAGCAGTTACTCTCGACAGGCCCTAAATAGCAATCAGCCCCAGCATTTT. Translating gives CASSYSRQALNSNQPQHF.

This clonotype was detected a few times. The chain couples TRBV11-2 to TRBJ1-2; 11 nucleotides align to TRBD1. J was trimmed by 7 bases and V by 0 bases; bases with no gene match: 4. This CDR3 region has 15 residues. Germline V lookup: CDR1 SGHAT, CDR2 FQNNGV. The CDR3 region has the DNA TGTGCCAGCAGCTTAGAAGGACAGGGGGCGGGTGGCTACACCTTC. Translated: CASSLEGQGAGGYTF. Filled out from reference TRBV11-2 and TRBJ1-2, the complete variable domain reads EAGVAQSPRYKIIEKRQSVAFWCNPISGHATLYWYQQILGQGPKLLIQFQNNGVVDDSQLPKDRFSAERLKGVDSTLKIQPAKLEDSAVYLCASSLEGQGAGGYTFGSGTRLTVV.

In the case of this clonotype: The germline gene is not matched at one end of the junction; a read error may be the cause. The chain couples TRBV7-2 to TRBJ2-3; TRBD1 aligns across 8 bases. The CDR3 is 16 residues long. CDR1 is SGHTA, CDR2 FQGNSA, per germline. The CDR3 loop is CASSPQGAGLADKQYF. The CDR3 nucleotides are TGTGCCAGCAGCCCCCAGGGGGCAGGGTTAGCAGATAAGCAGTATTTT.

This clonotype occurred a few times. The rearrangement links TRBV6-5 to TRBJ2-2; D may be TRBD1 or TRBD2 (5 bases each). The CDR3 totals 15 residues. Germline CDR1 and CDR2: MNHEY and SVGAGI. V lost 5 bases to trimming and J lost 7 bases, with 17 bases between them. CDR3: CASSDHSGGSGELFF. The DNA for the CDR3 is TGTGCCAGCAGTGACCACAGTGGGGGTAGCGGGGAGCTGTTTTTT.

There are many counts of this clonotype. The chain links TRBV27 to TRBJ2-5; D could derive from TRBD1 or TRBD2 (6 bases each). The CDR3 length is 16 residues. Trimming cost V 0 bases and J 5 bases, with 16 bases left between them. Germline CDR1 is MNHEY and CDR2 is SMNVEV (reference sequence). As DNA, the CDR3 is TGTGCCAGCAGTTTATCGGGCAGGGGCGGAGGGGAGACCCAGTACTTC. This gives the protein CASSLSGRGGGETQYF.

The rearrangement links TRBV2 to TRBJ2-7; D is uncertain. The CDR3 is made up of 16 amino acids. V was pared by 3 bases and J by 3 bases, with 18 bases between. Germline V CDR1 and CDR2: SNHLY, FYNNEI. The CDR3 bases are TGTGCCAGCAGTGAGTCAGAATCTGGGTGGAACTACGAGCAGTACTTC. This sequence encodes CASSESESGWNYEQYF.

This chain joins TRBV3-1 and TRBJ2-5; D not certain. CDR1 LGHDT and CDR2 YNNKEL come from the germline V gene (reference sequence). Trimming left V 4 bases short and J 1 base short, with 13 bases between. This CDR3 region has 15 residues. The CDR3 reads CASSPQPLVQETQYF. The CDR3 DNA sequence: TGTGCCAGCAGCCCACAACCTCTGGTCCAAGAGACCCAGTACTTC.

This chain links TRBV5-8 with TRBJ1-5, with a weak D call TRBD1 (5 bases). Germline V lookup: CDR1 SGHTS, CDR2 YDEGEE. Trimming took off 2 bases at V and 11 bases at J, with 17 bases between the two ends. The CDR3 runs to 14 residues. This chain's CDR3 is CASSLQTVRSAQHF. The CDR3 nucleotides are TGTGCCAGCAGCTTACAGACAGTACGATCAGCCCAGCATTTT.

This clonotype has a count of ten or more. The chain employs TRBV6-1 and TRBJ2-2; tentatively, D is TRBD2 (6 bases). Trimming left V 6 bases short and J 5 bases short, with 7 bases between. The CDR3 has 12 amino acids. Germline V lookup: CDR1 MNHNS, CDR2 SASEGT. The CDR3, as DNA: TGTGCCAGCAGGGAGGGAACCGGGGAGCTGTTTTTT. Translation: CASREGTGELFF.

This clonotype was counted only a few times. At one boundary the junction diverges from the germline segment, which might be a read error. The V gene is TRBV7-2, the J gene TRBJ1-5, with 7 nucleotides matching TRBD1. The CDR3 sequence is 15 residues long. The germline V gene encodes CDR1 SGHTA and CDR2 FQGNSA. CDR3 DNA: TGCGCCAGCAGCTTGGGGGCAGGGGGTAATCAGCCCCAGCATTTT. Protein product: CASSLGAGGNQPQHF.

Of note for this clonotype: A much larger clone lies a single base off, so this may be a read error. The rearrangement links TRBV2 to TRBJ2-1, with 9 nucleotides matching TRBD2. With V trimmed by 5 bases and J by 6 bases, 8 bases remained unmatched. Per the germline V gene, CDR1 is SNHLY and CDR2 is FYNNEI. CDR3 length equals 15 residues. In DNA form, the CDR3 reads TGTGCCAGCAGTATACTAGCGGGCTTTAGCAATGAGCAGTTCTTC. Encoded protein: CASSILAGFSNEQFF.

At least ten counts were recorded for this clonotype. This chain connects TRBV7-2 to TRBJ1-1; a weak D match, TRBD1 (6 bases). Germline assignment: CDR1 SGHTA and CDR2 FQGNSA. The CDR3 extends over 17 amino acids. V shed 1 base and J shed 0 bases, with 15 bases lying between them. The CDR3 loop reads CASSLVGGGAMNTEAFF. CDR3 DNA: TGTGCCAGCAGCTTAGTGGGAGGGGGAGCCATGAACACTGAAGCTTTCTTT. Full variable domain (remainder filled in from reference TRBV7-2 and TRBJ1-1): GAGVSQSPSNKVTEKGKDVELRCDPISGHTALYWYRQSLGQGLEFLIYFQGNSAPDKSGLPSDRFSAERTGGSVSTLTIQRTQQEDSAVYLCASSLVGGGAMNTEAFFGQGTRLTVV.

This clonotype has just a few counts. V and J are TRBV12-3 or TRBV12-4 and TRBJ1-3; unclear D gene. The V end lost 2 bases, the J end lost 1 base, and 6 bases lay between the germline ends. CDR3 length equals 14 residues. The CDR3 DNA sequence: TGTGCCAGCAGTTTATGGGGATCTGGAAACACCATATATTTT. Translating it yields CASSLWGSGNTIYF.